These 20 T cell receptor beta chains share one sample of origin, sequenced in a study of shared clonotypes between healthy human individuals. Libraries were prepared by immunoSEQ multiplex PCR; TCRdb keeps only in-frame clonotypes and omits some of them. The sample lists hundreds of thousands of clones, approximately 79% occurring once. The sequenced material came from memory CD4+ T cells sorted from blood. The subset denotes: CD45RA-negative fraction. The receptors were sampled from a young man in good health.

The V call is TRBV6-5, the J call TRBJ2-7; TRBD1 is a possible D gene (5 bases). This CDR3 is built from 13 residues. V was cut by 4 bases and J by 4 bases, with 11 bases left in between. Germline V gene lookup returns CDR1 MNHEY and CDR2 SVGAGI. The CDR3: CASSLEPGYEQYF. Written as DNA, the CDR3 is TGTGCCAGCAGTTTAGAACCAGGGTACGAGCAGTACTTC.

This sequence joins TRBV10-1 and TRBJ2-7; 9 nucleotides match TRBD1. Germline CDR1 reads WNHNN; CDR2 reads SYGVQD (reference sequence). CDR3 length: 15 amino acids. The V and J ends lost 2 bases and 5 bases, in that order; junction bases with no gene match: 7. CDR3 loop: CASSEMGQGVDEQYF. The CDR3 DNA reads TGCGCCAGCAGTGAGATGGGACAGGGTGTGGACGAGCAGTACTTC.

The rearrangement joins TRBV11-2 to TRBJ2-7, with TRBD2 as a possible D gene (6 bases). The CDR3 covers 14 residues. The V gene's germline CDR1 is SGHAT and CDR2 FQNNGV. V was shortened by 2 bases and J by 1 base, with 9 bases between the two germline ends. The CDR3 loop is CASSLRLESYEQYF. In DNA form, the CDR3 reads TGTGCCAGCAGCTTACGACTAGAGTCCTACGAGCAGTACTTC.

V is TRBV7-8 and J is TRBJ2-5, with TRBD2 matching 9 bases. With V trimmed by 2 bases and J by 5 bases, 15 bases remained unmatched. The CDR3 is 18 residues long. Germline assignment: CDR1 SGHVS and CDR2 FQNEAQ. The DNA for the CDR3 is TGTGCCAGCAGCTTACCCCGTCCCGGGACTAGCCGGGTGGAGACCCAGTACTTC. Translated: CASSLPRPGTSRVETQYF.

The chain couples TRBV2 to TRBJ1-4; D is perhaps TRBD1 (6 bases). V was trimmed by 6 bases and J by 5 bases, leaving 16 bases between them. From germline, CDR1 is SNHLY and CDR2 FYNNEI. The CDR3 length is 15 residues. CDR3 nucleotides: TGTGCCAGCAGGGCAGGACAGACTGAGAATGAAAAACTGTTTTTT. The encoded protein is CASRAGQTENEKLFF. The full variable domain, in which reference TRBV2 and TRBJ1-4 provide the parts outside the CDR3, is EPEVTQTPSHQVTQMGQEVILRCVPISNHLYFYWYRQILGQKVEFLVSFYNNEISEKSEIFDDQFSVERPDGSNFTLKIRSTKLEDSAMYFCASRAGQTENEKLFFGSGTQLSVL.

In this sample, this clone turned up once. CDR3 amino acids: CASVQGAADTQYF. The CDR3 bases are TGTGCCAGCGTACAGGGGGCCGCAGATACGCAGTATTTT. The V gene is TRBV2, the J gene TRBJ2-3, with 9 bases lining up with TRBD1. The CDR3 consists of 13 residues. The V and J ends lost 8 bases and 4 bases, in that order; junction bases with no gene match: 4. The germline V gene encodes CDR1 SNHLY and CDR2 FYNNEI.

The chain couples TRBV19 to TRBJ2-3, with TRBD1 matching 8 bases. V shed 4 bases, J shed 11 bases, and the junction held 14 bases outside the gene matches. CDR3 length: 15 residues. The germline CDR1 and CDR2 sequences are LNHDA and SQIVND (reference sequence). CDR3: CASSKGQGSSMGQYF. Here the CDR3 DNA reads TGTGCCAGTAGTAAAGGACAGGGTTCTTCCATGGGGCAGTATTTT.

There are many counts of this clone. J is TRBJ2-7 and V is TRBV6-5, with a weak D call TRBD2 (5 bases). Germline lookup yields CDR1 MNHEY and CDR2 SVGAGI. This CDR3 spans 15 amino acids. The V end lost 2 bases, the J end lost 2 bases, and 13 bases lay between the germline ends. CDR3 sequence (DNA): TGTGCCAGCAGTTACGGCGGACTGGGGACCTACGAGCAGTACTTC. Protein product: CASSYGGLGTYEQYF.

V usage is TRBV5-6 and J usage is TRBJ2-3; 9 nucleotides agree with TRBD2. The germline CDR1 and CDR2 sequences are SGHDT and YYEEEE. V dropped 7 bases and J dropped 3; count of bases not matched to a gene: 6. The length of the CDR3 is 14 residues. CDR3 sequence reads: CASGWREGTDTQYF. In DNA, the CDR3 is TGTGCCAGCGGGTGGCGGGAGGGTACAGATACGCAGTATTTT.

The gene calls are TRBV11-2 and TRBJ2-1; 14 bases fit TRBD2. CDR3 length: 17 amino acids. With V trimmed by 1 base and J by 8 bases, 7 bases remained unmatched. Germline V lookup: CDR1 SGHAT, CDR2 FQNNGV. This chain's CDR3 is CASSLVAGTSGSYEQFF. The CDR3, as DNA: TGTGCCAGCAGCTTAGTTGCCGGGACTAGCGGGAGTTATGAGCAGTTCTTC.

CDR3 coding DNA: TGTGCCAGCAGCTTAGCCGCTCTCCAGCGGGGTTCAGCAACTAATGAAAAACTGTTTTTT. Translation: CASSLAALQRGSATNEKLFF. The chain joins TRBV7-2 to TRBJ1-4; D remains unclear. The ends were cut back, 0 bases at V and 0 bases at J, with 20 bases in the middle. The CDR3 spans 20 residues. From germline, CDR1 is SGHTA and CDR2 FQGNSA.

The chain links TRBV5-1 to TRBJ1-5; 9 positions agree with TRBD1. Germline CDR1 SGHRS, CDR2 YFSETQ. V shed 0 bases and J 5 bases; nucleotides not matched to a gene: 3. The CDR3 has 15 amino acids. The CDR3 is CASSLEGQGHQPQHF. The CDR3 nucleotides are TGCGCCAGCAGCTTGGAGGGACAGGGCCATCAGCCCCAGCATTTT.

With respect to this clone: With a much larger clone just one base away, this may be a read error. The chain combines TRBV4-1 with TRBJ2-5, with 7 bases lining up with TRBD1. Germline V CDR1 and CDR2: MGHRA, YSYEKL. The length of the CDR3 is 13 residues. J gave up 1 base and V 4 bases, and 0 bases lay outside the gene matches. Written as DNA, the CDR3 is TGCGCCAGCAGCCGGGACAGCCAAGAGACCCAGTACTTC. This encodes CASSRDSQETQYF.

This CDR3 is CASTSKYRSYF. Written as DNA, the CDR3 is TGTGCCAGCACCTCAAAATACCGGTCGTATTTT. This chain joins TRBV6-5 and TRBJ2-3; no reliable D call. V lost 7 bases to trimming and J lost 14 bases, with 16 bases between them. CDR1 is MNHEY and CDR2 is SVGAGI in the germline V gene. This CDR3 spans 11 amino acids.

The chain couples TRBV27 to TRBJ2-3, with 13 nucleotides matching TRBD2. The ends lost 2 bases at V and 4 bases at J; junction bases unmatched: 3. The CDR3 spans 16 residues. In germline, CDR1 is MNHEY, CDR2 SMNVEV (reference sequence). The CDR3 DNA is TGTGCCAGCAGTTTAGGCGGACTAGCGGGAGCAGATACGCAGTATTTT. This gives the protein CASSLGGLAGADTQYF.

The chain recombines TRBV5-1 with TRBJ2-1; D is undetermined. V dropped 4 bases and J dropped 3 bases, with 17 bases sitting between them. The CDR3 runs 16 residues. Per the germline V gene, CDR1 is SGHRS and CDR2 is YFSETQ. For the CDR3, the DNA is TGCGCCAGCAGCCCCGATCCGGGTTCCCTCTACAATGAGCAGTTCTTC. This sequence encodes CASSPDPGSLYNEQFF. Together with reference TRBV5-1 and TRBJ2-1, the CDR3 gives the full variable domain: KAGVTQTPRYLIKTRGQQVTLSCSPISGHRSVSWYQQTPGQGLQFLFEYFSETQRNKGNFPGRFSGRQFSNSRSEMNVSTLELGDSALYLCASSPDPGSLYNEQFFGPGTRLTVL.

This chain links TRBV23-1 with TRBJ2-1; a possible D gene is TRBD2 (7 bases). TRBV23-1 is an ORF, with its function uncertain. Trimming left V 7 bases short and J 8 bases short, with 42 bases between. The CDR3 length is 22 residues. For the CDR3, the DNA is TGCGCCAGCACCTCCGGGAAGGCGCGGGGGCGGGTTGGCGGGAGTCGGTCCGATGAGCAGTTCTTC. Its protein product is CASTSGKARGRVGGSRSDEQFF.

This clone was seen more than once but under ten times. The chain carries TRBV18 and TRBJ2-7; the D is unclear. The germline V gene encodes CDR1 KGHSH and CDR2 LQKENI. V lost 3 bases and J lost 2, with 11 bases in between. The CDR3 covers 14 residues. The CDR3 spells CASSPRQEAYEQYF. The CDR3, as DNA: TGTGCCAGCTCACCGAGGCAGGAAGCCTACGAGCAGTACTTC.

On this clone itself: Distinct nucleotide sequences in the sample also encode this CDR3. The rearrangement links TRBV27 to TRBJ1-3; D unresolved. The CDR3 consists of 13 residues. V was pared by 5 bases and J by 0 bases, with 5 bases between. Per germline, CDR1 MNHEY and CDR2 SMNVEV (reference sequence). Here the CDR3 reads CASSLNSGNTIYF. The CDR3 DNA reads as TGTGCCAGCAGTCTCAACTCTGGAAACACCATATATTTT.

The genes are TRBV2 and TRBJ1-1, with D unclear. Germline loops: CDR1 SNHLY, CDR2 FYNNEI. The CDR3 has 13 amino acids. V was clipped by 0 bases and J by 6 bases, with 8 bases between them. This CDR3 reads CASSEALLSEAFF. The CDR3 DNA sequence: TGTGCCAGCAGTGAAGCGCTTTTGTCTGAAGCTTTCTTT.